These 28 T cell receptor beta chains share one sample of origin, sequenced in a study of shared clonotypes between healthy human individuals. This table comes from immunoSEQ multiplex PCR, and its TCRdb copy is limited to in-frame clones, with some not included. The sample shows about 690,000 clones, around 90% of them seen only once. The sample consisted of memory CD8+ T cells from PBMCs. As to subset: CD45RO+ cells pooled with CCR7-negative TemRA cells. The receptors here all came from a young man in good health. Some clones in this sample may be carry-over from other donors' samples.

The rearrangement joins TRBV27 to TRBJ2-1; 8 bases line up with TRBD2. The CDR3 is made up of 13 amino acids. Unmatched junction bases numbered 7, after V lost 6 bases and J lost 9 bases. The germline CDR1 and CDR2 sequences are MNHEY and SMNVEV (reference sequence). DNA for the CDR3: TGTGCCAGCAGGCAGCGGGAGTCTAGTGAGCAGTTCTTC. Its translation is CASRQRESSEQFF.

The sample holds one count of this clone. The chain is built from TRBV6-1 and TRBJ2-7, with a possible D match to TRBD1 (5 bases). Germline values: CDR1 MNHNS, CDR2 SASEGT. This CDR3 contains 12 residues. The V end was cut by 6 bases, the J end by 3 bases, with 9 bases between. CDR3 in DNA: TGTGCCAGCAGGACAGAAGGCTACGAGCAGTACTTC. Encoded protein: CASRTEGYEQYF.

The chain uses TRBV5-8 and TRBJ2-5; D unclear. The CDR3 has 11 residues. Trimming shortened V by 7 bases and J by 7 bases, and 11 bases separated the two germline ends. Germline CDR1 reads SGHTS; CDR2 reads YDEGEE. The CDR3 loop is CASRPGRTQYF. CDR3 nucleotide sequence: TGTGCCAGCCGCCCTGGAAGGACCCAGTACTTC.

The chain joins TRBV13 to TRBJ2-5; TRBD2 matches 7 bases. V was pared by 3 bases and J by 2 bases, with 12 bases of the junction left unmatched. The CDR3 length is 17 residues. CDR1 is PRHDT and CDR2 is FYEKMQ in the germline V gene (reference sequence). The CDR3 DNA is TGTGCCAGCAGCTTCGCCCCCCTCCTAGCGGCACAAGAGACCCAGTACTTC. It codes for CASSFAPLLAAQETQYF. Drawing the rest from reference TRBV13 and TRBJ2-5, the complete variable domain is AAGVIQSPRHLIKEKRETATLKCYPIPRHDTVYWYQQGPGQDPQFLISFYEKMQSDKGSIPDRFSAQQFSDYHSELNMSSLELGDSALYFCASSFAPLLAAQETQYFGPGTRLLVL.

J is TRBJ1-2 and V is TRBV6-1, with D possibly TRBD1 on 5 matching bases. The CDR3 consists of 15 residues. V lost 3 bases, J lost 4 bases, and 15 bases lay in between. The V gene's germline CDR1 is MNHNS and CDR2 SASEGT. CDR3 bases: TGTGCCAGCAGTGAGGGGCAGTATCGGTTCTATGGCTACACCTTC. As protein: CASSEGQYRFYGYTF.

The chain employs TRBV4-1 and TRBJ2-1; D tentatively reads TRBD1 or TRBD2 (5 bases each). V lost 0 bases and J 0 bases, leaving 12 bases between the germline ends. CDR3 size: 17 residues. CDR1 MGHRA and CDR2 YSYEKL come from the germline V gene. CDR3 DNA sequence: TGCGCCAGCAGCCAAGATATATCGGGGCCCTCCTACAATGAGCAGTTCTTC. Translated, it gives CASSQDISGPSYNEQFF.

The chain combines TRBV7-9 with TRBJ2-3; 10 positions agree with TRBD2. CDR3 length: 16 residues. Germline V CDR1 and CDR2: SEHNR, FQNEAQ (reference sequence). V lost 5 bases to trimming and J lost 5 bases; unmatched junction nucleotides: 10. CDR3 in amino acids: CASSPTLAGNVDTQYF. CDR3 nucleotides: TGTGCCAGCAGCCCGACACTAGCGGGAAATGTAGATACGCAGTATTTT.

The chain is built from TRBV7-2 and TRBJ2-1, with D perhaps matching TRBD1 or TRBD2 (6 bases each). Germline CDR1 is SGHTA and CDR2 is FQGNSA. The V and J ends lost 3 bases and 7 bases respectively, with 16 bases between them. The length of the CDR3 is 15 residues. CDR3 sequence (DNA): TGTGCCAGCAGCTTCTGGGGGGCGATCGGGAATGAGCAGTTCTTC. Its protein product is CASSFWGAIGNEQFF.

The chain employs TRBV5-1 and TRBJ2-7; the D is unclear. The CDR3 extends over 17 amino acids. Between the trimmed V and J ends, which lost 1 base and 0 bases, there was a span of 17 bases. Germline CDR1 and CDR2: SGHRS and YFSETQ. DNA of the CDR3: TGCGCCAGCAGCTTGACCCAATGGACGGAATCCTCCTACGAGCAGTACTTC. Residues: CASSLTQWTESSYEQYF.

V gene TRBV4-1 combines with J gene TRBJ2-7; D uncertain. Germline V gene sequence: CDR1 MGHRA, CDR2 YSYEKL. The length of the CDR3 is 15 residues. Trimming removed 1 base from V and 5 bases from J, with 15 bases in between. CDR3 sequence (DNA): TGCGCCAGCAGCCAAGGTGGCGGAAACTACGACGAGCAGTACTTC. It yields the protein CASSQGGGNYDEQYF.

The CDR3 region is CASSLWVRSNSPLHF. CDR3 nucleotides: TGTGCCAGCAGTTTATGGGTCAGATCCAATTCACCCCTCCACTTT. The J gene is TRBJ1-6, the V gene TRBV28; D not certain. V was trimmed by 0 bases and J by 7 bases, leaving 10 bases between them. CDR3 length: 15 amino acids. The germline V gene encodes CDR1 MDHEN and CDR2 SYDVKM.

This clone was seen just once. This chain connects TRBV5-4 to TRBJ1-2; 7 bases map to TRBD1. The germline V gene encodes CDR1 SGHNT and CDR2 YYREEE (reference sequence). The CDR3 sequence is 17 residues long. V lost 4 bases, J lost 6 bases, and 18 bases stayed unmatched. The CDR3 sequence is CASSPEMTQTGLHGYTF. CDR3 coding DNA: TGTGCCAGCAGCCCCGAAATGACCCAGACAGGGCTGCATGGCTACACCTTC.

V is TRBV28 and J is TRBJ2-7; 8 bases match TRBD1. V was clipped by 1 base and J by 3 bases; unmatched bases: 5. Germline CDR1 reads MDHEN; CDR2 reads SYDVKM. This CDR3 is built from 15 residues. The CDR3 loop is CASSLSQGASYEQYF. CDR3 in DNA: TGTGCCAGCAGTTTATCGCAGGGGGCTAGCTACGAGCAGTACTTC.

In this sample, this clone turned up once. The V and J genes are TRBV9 and TRBJ2-5; 10 bases fit TRBD2. In germline, CDR1 is SGDLS, CDR2 YYNGEE. The length of the CDR3 is 13 residues. Trimming cost V 3 bases and J 9 bases; bases outside gene matches: 5. The CDR3 is CASSAGSGRAQYF. As DNA, the CDR3 is TGTGCCAGCAGCGCTGGAAGCGGGAGGGCCCAGTACTTC.

Points on this clone: This CDR3 is also generated by other DNA sequences in the sample. V is TRBV5-1 and J is TRBJ1-1; no reliable D call. The germline V gene has CDR1 SGHRS and CDR2 YFSETQ. V was clipped by 1 base and J by 2 bases, with 6 bases between them. The CDR3 extends over 13 amino acids. CDR3 amino acids: CASSLTGNTEAFF. The CDR3 nucleotides read TGCGCCAGCAGCTTGACGGGAAACACTGAAGCTTTCTTT.

This clone was counted a single time. The V call is TRBV4-3, the J call TRBJ2-7; 10 bases map to TRBD2. The CDR3 is 15 residues long. CDR1 is LGHNA, CDR2 YSLEER, per germline. V was pared by 11 bases and J by 0 bases, with 10 bases of the junction left unmatched. CDR3 in DNA: TGCGCCGGGTGGGGGACTAGCGCTTTCTCCTACGAGCAGTACTTC. It specifies CAGWGTSAFSYEQYF.

DNA of the CDR3: TGTGCCAGCAGTTGGGGTACAGGGGGCGACTGCACCTTC. Amino acid sequence: CASSWGTGGDCTF. This chain joins TRBV27 and TRBJ1-2; 9 bases fit TRBD1. V shed 4 bases and J 13 bases; nucleotides not matched to a gene: 10. The CDR3 covers 13 residues. Germline CDR1 is MNHEY and CDR2 is SMNVEV (reference sequence).

The chain couples TRBV9 to TRBJ2-2, with TRBD2 matching over 7 bases. The CDR3 has 17 residues. V shed 0 bases and J 0 bases; nucleotides not matched to a gene: 5. Germline assignment: CDR1 SGDLS and CDR2 YYNGEE. The CDR3 DNA reads TGTGCCAGCAGCGTAGGGCTAGCGGTCGCGAACACCGGGGAGCTGTTTTTT. It encodes CASSVGLAVANTGELFF.

The chain carries TRBV6-5 and TRBJ2-7; D is unresolved. This CDR3 contains 10 residues. V gave up 6 bases and J gave up 7 bases, with 7 bases separating them. Germline V gene data show CDR1 as MNHEY and CDR2 as SVGAGI. CDR3 nucleotide sequence: TGTGCCAGCAGCGAGGCGGAGCAGTACTTC. The encoded protein is CASSEAEQYF.

The V and J genes are TRBV28 and TRBJ2-1, with D hard to call. Between the trimmed V and J ends, which lost 8 bases and 0 bases, there was a span of 14 bases. CDR3 length: 15 residues. Germline V gene lookup returns CDR1 MDHEN and CDR2 SYDVKM. For the CDR3, the DNA is TGTGCCAGCCGGTACGGCAGGCGCTCCTACAATGAGCAGTTCTTC. Amino acid sequence: CASRYGRRSYNEQFF.

This chain joins TRBV6-1 and TRBJ2-7, with D unclear. V was pared by 1 base and J by 3 bases, with 10 bases between. Germline loops: CDR1 MNHNS, CDR2 SASEGT. The CDR3 spans 14 residues. Written as DNA, the CDR3 is TGTGCCAGCAGTGAAGTAGCCGGGCGCTACGAGCAGTACTTC. This sequence encodes CASSEVAGRYEQYF.

In its sample, this clone was seen a few times. The chain has TRBV11-2 and TRBJ2-4; weak D call: TRBD2 (5 bases). CDR1 is SGHAT and CDR2 is FQNNGV in the germline V gene. This CDR3 is built from 14 residues. Trimming cost V 6 bases and J 1 base, with 10 bases left between them. The DNA for the CDR3 is TGTGCCAGCAGTGGGAGCCGGGCCAAAAACATTCAGTACTTC. Its protein is CASSGSRAKNIQYF.

V and J are TRBV12-5 and TRBJ2-5; no clear D. Judging by the DNA end, TRBJ2-7 fits better; the J call may be wrong. CDR3 size: 11 residues. From germline, CDR1 is LGHNT and CDR2 FRNRAP. The CDR3 sequence is CASGFFYEQYF. CDR3 coding DNA: TGTGCTAGTGGTTTTTTTTACGAGCAGTACTTC.

Points on this clone: Other DNA sequences in this sample translate to the same CDR3. This chain connects TRBV7-9 to TRBJ2-7, with 7 bases matching TRBD1. This CDR3 spans 14 amino acids. The trim removed 3 bases at V and 3 bases at J, leaving 5 bases unmatched. Germline CDR1 reads SEHNR; CDR2 reads FQNEAQ (reference sequence). Here the CDR3 reads CASSFPAGGYEQYF. CDR3 nucleotide sequence: TGTGCCAGCAGCTTCCCCGCAGGGGGCTACGAGCAGTACTTC.

This clone was seen only once. CDR3 DNA: TGTGCCAGCAGTTACGGCCACACCGGGGAGCTGTTTTTT. Its protein is CASSYGHTGELFF. The V and J genes are TRBV6-6 and TRBJ2-2; D uncertain. The CDR3 length is 13 residues. The V gene's germline CDR1 is MNHNY and CDR2 SVGAGI (reference sequence). V was cut by 2 bases and J by 3 bases, with 4 bases left in between.

The chain links TRBV7-9 to TRBJ2-7; 9 positions match TRBD1. Germline loops: CDR1 SEHNR, CDR2 FQNEAQ (reference sequence). The CDR3 is made up of 12 amino acids. The V segment lost 5 bases and the J segment 8 bases; nucleotides outside the gene matches: 4. The CDR3 DNA sequence: TGTGCCAGCAGCGAGGACAGGGGTAAGCAGTACTTC. It specifies CASSEDRGKQYF.

The chain is built from TRBV7-9 and TRBJ2-1; D gene ambiguous. Per germline, CDR1 SEHNR and CDR2 FQNEAQ (reference sequence). The ends were cut back, 1 base at V and 0 bases at J, with 13 bases in the middle. This CDR3 has 17 amino acids. Written as DNA, the CDR3 is TGTGCCAGCAGCTTAGAGGCCCTTGAAAGCTCCTACAATGAGCAGTTCTTC. Translating it yields CASSLEALESSYNEQFF.

The chain employs TRBV19 and TRBJ1-1; D is undetermined. V lost 10 bases to trimming and J lost 3 bases, with 12 bases between them. The CDR3 extends over 12 amino acids. Looked up from germline, CDR1 is LNHDA and CDR2 is SQIVND (reference sequence). The CDR3 nucleotides read TGTGCCACCCTGGCGTGGGACACTGAAGCTTTCTTT. Its protein product is CATLAWDTEAFF.